This T cell receptor (beta chain) was found in a study of PD-1 blockade in classical Hodgkin lymphoma. Study findings and constraints: Newly diagnosed patients reportedly trailed healthy donors in baseline TCR diversity. The authors have not defined what causes the repertoire differences, possibly disease activity or prior therapy.

A note on this clone: As yet, its antigen is unknown.

The table came from immunoSEQ multiplex PCR; TCRdb's copy has only in-frame clones and leaves some out. The data contain around 43,000 clones, roughly 91% of them singletons. The CDR3 length is 12 residues. V dropped 8 bases and J dropped 2 bases, with 10 bases sitting between them. In germline, CDR1 is MNHNS, CDR2 SASEGT. As for time point: newly diagnosed, previously untreated cHL patient sample. Newly diagnosed, untreated classical Hodgkin lymphoma PBMCs provided comparison. J is TRBJ2-7 and V is TRBV6-1, with D possibly TRBD1 on 5 matching bases. The receptor comes from a human donor with classical Hodgkin lymphoma. Specimen: peripheral blood mononuclear cells (PBMCs). The CDR3 nucleotides are TGTGCCAGCGGGCTGACAGCCTACGAGCAGTACTTC. Translation gives CASGLTAYEQYF.